Each of the 20 T cell receptor beta chains below was sequenced from the same sample in a study of T cells in tumors after PD-1 blockade. Sequencing used immunoSEQ multiplex PCR; TCRdb keeps in-frame clones, though not all of them. The sample yields roughly 33,000 clones, more than 70% seen once. The sequenced sample was PBMCs, obtained before anti-PD-1 treatment. The receptors here all came from a human donor with basal cell carcinoma.

This clone was recorded only once. This sequence joins TRBV7-2 and TRBJ1-1; the D gene is possibly TRBD1 (6 bases). There are 15 residues in the CDR3. Germline V gene data show CDR1 as SGHTA and CDR2 as FQGNSA. V dropped 6 bases and J dropped 6 bases, with 20 bases sitting between them. The DNA of the CDR3 is TGTGCCAGCAGATCCGGGACAACCTTTTCCTCTGAAGCTTTCTTT. It is translated as CASRSGTTFSSEAFF.

The rearrangement uses TRBV30 and TRBJ1-2; the D is unclear. In germline, CDR1 is GTSNPN, CDR2 SVGIG (reference sequence). Between the trimmed V and J ends, which lost 3 bases and 5 bases, there was a span of 22 bases. CDR3 length: 16 residues. The CDR3 nucleotides are TGTGCCTGGAGCGCCATGATCCGGACGGGTGATTATGGCTACACCTTC. Translated: CAWSAMIRTGDYGYTF.

CDR3 sequence reads: CASSFRTSGTASSYEQYF. The CDR3 region has the DNA TGTGCCAGCAGCTTCAGGACTAGCGGGACTGCCTCCTCCTACGAGCAGTACTTC. The chain uses TRBV5-4 and TRBJ2-7; TRBD2 matches 12 bases. Germline V gives CDR1 SGHNT, CDR2 YYREEE (reference sequence). The CDR3 loop spans 18 amino acids. Trimming removed 2 bases from V and 0 bases from J; junction bases left unmatched: 9.

The J gene is TRBJ2-7, the V gene TRBV11-3; TRBD1 aligns across 8 bases. Germline V gene sequence: CDR1 SGHNT, CDR2 YENEEA. The V and J ends lost 5 bases and 4 bases, in that order; junction bases with no gene match: 10. The CDR3 is made up of 15 amino acids. CDR3 amino acids: CASSRGRQGTYEQYF. The CDR3 DNA sequence: TGTGCCAGCAGCCGAGGCCGACAGGGGACTTACGAGCAGTACTTC.

V and J are TRBV20-1 and TRBJ1-4; D is unresolved. There are 11 residues in the CDR3. V was clipped by 4 bases and J by 8 bases, with 8 bases between them. The germline CDR1 and CDR2 sequences are DFQATT and SNEGSKA (reference sequence). Here the CDR3 reads CSAKSDEKLFF. CDR3 nucleotides: TGCAGTGCTAAATCGGACGAAAAACTGTTTTTT.

Remarks on this clone: Compared with germline, one end of the junction differs, possibly owing to a read error. The CDR3 is CAWSAPLLRTGSTVTF. DNA for the CDR3: TGTGCCTGGAGTGCACCCCTCCTCCGGACTGGTTCTACGGTCACTTTC. V usage is TRBV30 and J usage is TRBJ1-1; no clear D gene. The CDR3 sequence is 16 residues long. From germline, CDR1 is GTSNPN and CDR2 SVGIG (reference sequence). Full variable domain (rest looked up from reference TRBV30 and TRBJ1-1): SQTIHQWPATLVQPVGSPLSLECTVEGTSNPNLYWYRQAAGRGLQLLFYSVGIGQISSEVPQNLSASRPQDRQFILSSKKLLLSDSGFYLCAWSAPLLRTGSTVTFGQGTRLTVV.

In its sample, this clone was seen once. The chain combines TRBV28 with TRBJ1-1, with TRBD1 matching 8 bases. The junction had 16 bases not matched to a gene; V was cut back by 7 bases and J by 6 bases. This CDR3 is 16 amino acids long. CDR1 is MDHEN, CDR2 SYDVKM, per germline. The CDR3 loop is CASKGYSLTGAAEAFF. In DNA, the CDR3 is TGTGCCAGCAAGGGCTACTCTTTGACAGGGGCTGCTGAAGCTTTCTTT. Based on the CDR3 plus reference TRBV28 and TRBJ1-1, the full variable domain is DVKVTQSSRYLVKRTGEKVFLECVQDMDHENMFWYRQDPGLGLRLIYFSYDVKMKEKGDIPEGYSVSREKKERFSLILESASTNQTSMYLCASKGYSLTGAAEAFFGQGTRLTVV.

The chain uses TRBV6-5 and TRBJ2-7; tentative D call: TRBD1 (6 bases). Germline values: CDR1 MNHEY, CDR2 SVGAGI. V was pared by 6 bases and J by 4 bases, with 13 bases between. The CDR3 is 13 residues long. The CDR3 DNA sequence: TGTGCCAGCAGGGGAAGCAGGGGTTACGAGCAGTACTTC. Its protein is CASRGSRGYEQYF.

The chain has TRBV10-1 and TRBJ2-7; the D is unclear. Germline lookup yields CDR1 WNHNN and CDR2 SYGVQD (reference sequence). CDR3 size: 13 residues. The V gene lost 10 bases and the J gene lost 6 bases, with 19 bases spanning the gap. CDR3 loop: CANEKGLNCEQYF. The CDR3 DNA sequence: TGCGCCAACGAGAAGGGCCTCAATTGCGAGCAGTACTTC.

The rearrangement joins TRBV6-5 to TRBJ2-7; 7 bases are shared with TRBD2. The germline CDR1 and CDR2 sequences are MNHEY and SVGAGI. After removal of 4 bases from V and 0 bases from J, the junction contained 6 bases not matched to a gene. CDR3 length: 15 amino acids. The CDR3 sequence: CASSFLGRYSYEQYF. In DNA, the CDR3 is TGTGCCAGCAGTTTCCTCGGGAGGTACTCCTACGAGCAGTACTTC.

The chain joins TRBV7-3 to TRBJ2-2; 8 bases map to TRBD1. V dropped 5 bases and J dropped 5; count of bases not matched to a gene: 10. Germline CDR1 is SGHTA and CDR2 is FQGTGA. The length of the CDR3 is 16 residues. CDR3 region: CASSPRPGGNTGELFF. The CDR3 nucleotides read TGTGCCAGCAGCCCCCGGCCAGGGGGCAATACCGGGGAGCTGTTTTTT.

This sequence joins TRBV13 and TRBJ1-1; TRBD1 is a possible D gene (5 bases). V lost 1 base, J lost 4 bases, and 7 bases lay in between. The CDR3 runs 13 residues. CDR1 and CDR2 (germline): PRHDT, FYEKMQ (reference sequence). CDR3 bases: TGTGCCAGCAGCTTAGAGAGGGGCACTGAAGCTTTCTTT. Amino acids: CASSLERGTEAFF.

In its sample, this clone was seen a few times. The V and J genes are TRBV7-2 and TRBJ1-6; D is uncertain. There are 14 residues in the CDR3. Germline assignment: CDR1 SGHTA and CDR2 FQGNSA. The V end was cut by 1 base, the J end by 5 bases, with 6 bases between. This CDR3 is CASSLVKDNSPLHF. The CDR3, as DNA: TGTGCCAGCAGCTTAGTGAAGGATAATTCACCCCTCCACTTT.

The V and J genes are TRBV9 and TRBJ2-7; D is unresolved. The CDR3 extends over 16 amino acids. V lost 4 bases to trimming and J lost 0 bases, with 17 bases between them. Per the germline V gene, CDR1 is SGDLS and CDR2 is YYNGEE. CDR3 nucleotides: TGTGCCAGCAGCCACCGACCCGAGGAGAGCTCCTACGAGCAGTACTTC. Translating gives CASSHRPEESSYEQYF. Full variable domain (missing parts from reference TRBV9 and TRBJ2-7): DSGVTQTPKHLITATGQRVTLRCSPRSGDLSVYWYQQSLDQGLQFLIQYYNGEERAKGNILERFSAQQFPDLHSELNLSSLELGDSALYFCASSHRPEESSYEQYFGPGTRLTVT.

This clone was detected a few times. The rearrangement links TRBV6-5 to TRBJ1-4; TRBD1 might be the D (6 bases). CDR1 and CDR2 (germline): MNHEY, SVGAGI. CDR3 length: 15 residues. Trimming took 7 bases from V and 5 from J, leaving 17 bases between them. This chain's CDR3 is CASTEWQGRNEKLFF. The CDR3 region has the DNA TGTGCCAGCACCGAGTGGCAGGGGCGAAATGAAAAACTGTTTTTT.

The rearrangement uses TRBV5-6 and TRBJ2-2; perhaps TRBD2 as D (6 bases). V lost 6 bases and J 0 bases, leaving 15 bases between the germline ends. Germline CDR1 is SGHDT and CDR2 is YYEEEE. This CDR3 is built from 16 residues. The CDR3 nucleotides read TGTGCCAGCACCCCGGGGGACGGCACGAACACCGGGGAGCTGTTTTTT. Amino acid sequence: CASTPGDGTNTGELFF.

The chain is built from TRBV19 and TRBJ1-2; D gene uncertain. Germline values: CDR1 LNHDA, CDR2 SQIVND (reference sequence). Trimming removed 3 bases at V and 5 bases at J, with 7 bases between. The CDR3 length is 12 residues. DNA of the CDR3: TGTGCCAGTAGTATCGACACTTATGGCTACACCTTC. Its protein is CASSIDTYGYTF.

V gene TRBV4-3 combines with J gene TRBJ1-4, with D uncertain. Trimming cost V 3 bases and J 8 bases, with 19 bases left between them. The CDR3 consists of 16 residues. CDR1 and CDR2 (germline): LGHNA, YSLEER. The CDR3 protein is CASSQEYTRGGEKLFF. In DNA form, the CDR3 reads TGCGCCAGCAGCCAGGAATATACTCGAGGAGGGGAAAAACTGTTTTTT.

This clone was detected once. The J gene is TRBJ2-1, the V gene TRBV6-4; the D gene is possibly TRBD1 (5 bases). The CDR3 consists of 14 residues. V lost 4 bases to trimming and J lost 5 bases, with 12 bases between them. CDR1 and CDR2 (germline): MRHNA, SNTAGT. The chain's CDR3 is CASSGGLDHNEQFF. The CDR3 nucleotides read TGTGCCAGCAGTGGGGGCTTGGACCACAATGAGCAGTTCTTC.

The rearrangement links TRBV28 to TRBJ1-2; D call uncertain. The CDR3 runs 13 residues. CDR1 is MDHEN, CDR2 SYDVKM, per germline. V gave up 2 bases and J gave up 9 bases, with 13 bases separating them. This CDR3 is CASSLPPRTSYTF. CDR3 DNA sequence: TGTGCCAGCAGTTTACCCCCCCGGACGAGCTACACCTTC.